This T cell receptor (beta chain) was identified in a study of Ad26.COV2.S vaccination and SARS-CoV-2 variants. As for the study in general: Donor got 5x10^10 or 1x10^11 viral particles of Ad26.COV2.S.

General observations from the study: Analyses that measured TCR breadth and depth may have underestimated total T cell responses.

The CDR3 has 16 residues. The V end was cut by 3 bases, the J end by 5 bases, with 19 bases between. The germline V gene encodes CDR1 SGHTA and CDR2 FQGTGA. Treatment specified: about 20 received Ad26.COV2.S at low or high dose, single or two shots; about 5 received placebo; per-sample allocation not given. Day 63 after the first injection of vaccine or placebo was the sampling time. On this clone itself: Its antigen remains unknown.

Profiling relied on immunoSEQ multiplex PCR, and the TCRdb table lists in-frame clones only, not all of them. The sample comprises about 480,000 clones, around nine tenths of which are singletons, and around 13% rests with the top ten. The sample was peripheral blood, taken in a trial of Ad26.COV2.S vaccine versus placebo. The clonotype originates from a person aged 18-60 years who received the Ad26.COV2.S COVID-19 vaccine or a placebo. The chain employs TRBV7-3 and TRBJ1-2; D is unresolved. CDR3 sequence (DNA): TGTGCCAGCAGCTTGGGTTGGAAAGAGGCGCGGTATGGCTACACCTTC. Encoded protein: CASSLGWKEARYGYTF.